This T cell receptor (beta chain) was profiled in a study of regulatory T cells in long-lasting Graves disease (dated by TCRdb to the early 2020s). About the study as a whole: To count as having persistent Graves' disease, a patient had to have received antithyroid drug treatment for over 5 years with TSH receptor autoantibodies remaining persistently positive. A total of about 35 samples underwent TCR sequencing: some 13 from persistent and about 20 from newly diagnosed Graves' disease patients. Antithyroid drugs had been taken for 8.5 to 13 years on average by persistent Graves' disease patients in the clinical cohort. Patients with persistent Graves' disease were compared with patients with newly diagnosed Graves' disease using TCR sequencing and RNA sequencing of peripheral blood. The study was conducted in China and was registered as a clinical trial. What the authors observed across the whole study: Because the primary lesion, thyroid tissue, could not be accessed, the study looked at peripheral blood alone. Patients with persistent disease shared more public clonotypes (under 3,000) than newly diagnosed patients did (approximately 1,000). Sequencing and analysis were limited to the TCR beta chain. Compared with newly diagnosed patients, persistent Graves' disease patients had lower TCR Shannon entropy and fewer highly expanded clones, which suggests clonal expansion. As a limitation, the authors acknowledged that the small sample size may reduce accuracy.

This specimen's time point label, per the study, means: persistent/refractory GD, antithyroid drugs over 5 years with positive TRAb. For both TCR sequencing and RNA sequencing, RNA was extracted from PBMCs in TRIzol. The diagnosis of Graves' disease followed American Thyroid Association guidelines. The patients came from an endocrinology department in Xi'an, China. Each patient gave approximately 8.8 milliliters of peripheral blood, collected in an EDTA anticoagulant tube. PBMCs were isolated by Ficoll Paque Plus density gradient separation without further T cell sorting. An Agilent 2100 Bioanalyzer and agarose gel were used to check RNA quality, while a NanoDrop 2000 measured RNA concentration. This clonotype was seen ten or more times. Its specific antigen is unknown. Base qualities are missing; no much larger clone stands one base away. Receptor libraries were prepared by multiplex PCR. Sequencing relied on an Illumina HiSeq 4000. To build TCR beta libraries, CDR3 regions were amplified by Arm-PCR using iRepertoire HTBI primers. PCR products were gel purified before sequencing. The source study handled its data this way. A total of 62 TRBV and 14 TRBJ segments were identified across samples and were used for gene usage analysis of CDR3 amino acid clonotypes. COPE and FqMerger were used to merge filtered high-quality paired reads into contigs. Contigs were aligned with BLAST to IMGT TRBV, TRBD and TRBJ reference genes, and CDR3 was defined per IMGT. Any clonotype with a frequency above 0.1% was counted as a highly expanded clone. Repertoire diversity was measured by Shannon entropy, and V-J evenness by the Gini coefficient. A clonotype found in more than one individual was treated as public. The raw public data were reprocessed by TCRdb itself: fastp quality trimming at Q25, MiXCR clonotype calling, in-frame beta chains only. Entries that share a CDR3 protein sequence are merged under the most common genes and DNA. For this entry, the V and J calls and clone size follow TCRdb and not the study's own pipeline. The table for this sample lists roughly 300,000 distinct CDR3 sequences; roughly a fifth of them were counted only once. Clones ranked in the top ten supply roughly three fifths of the sample.

This clonotype originated in a female donor with Graves disease. Sequences were derived from peripheral blood mononuclear cells (PBMCs), sampled when the disease was refractory, from a patient treated with antithyroid drugs.

The nucleotide sequence is given as TGTGCCAGCAGTCCCCTGACAGGGCTGGTCGAGTTTTATGGCTACACCTTC. Its protein product is CASSPLTGLVEFYGYTF. The chain employs TRBV28 and TRBJ1-2, and TRBD1 matches 7 of the central bases. The CDR3 runs 17 amino acids, cysteine and phenylalanine included. Only the CDR3 DNA is retained, 51 bases long and in frame from the first base. Reading the germline V gene gives CDR1 MDHEN and CDR2 SYDVKM. Germline trimming: 5 bases from V, 5 bases from J; junction bases outside gene matches: 17.